The 14 T cell receptor beta chains below all came from one sample that was sequenced in a study of T cells in Graves' hyperthyroidism and ophthalmopathy. From RNA transcripts, TCR beta CDR3 regions were amplified. Initially, a first-round RT-PCR of the TCR CDR3 employed the HTBI primer set. TCRdb re-called the multiplex PCR reads with MiXCR, one entry per CDR3 protein. The profile shows 530,000 or so distinct CDR3 sequences, around 42% of them singletons. Material: peripheral blood or thyroid tissue (not recorded which). The receptors were gathered from a woman in her late teens or twenties with Graves' hyperthyroidism.

Regarding this clonotype: This may be a read error: a much more frequent sequence differs by one nucleotide. The rearrangement joins TRBV12-3 or TRBV12-4 to TRBJ2-2, with 9 bases lining up with TRBD1. CDR3 length: 16 amino acids. The CDR3 here is CASSPTGQGNTGELVF. CDR3 in DNA: TGTGCCAGCAGCCCCACGGGACAGGGCAACACCGGGGAGCTGGTTTTT.

This clonotype has at least ten counts. J is TRBJ1-1 and V is TRBV7-8, with D possibly TRBD1 on 5 matching bases. The CDR3 has 14 amino acids. V gave up 5 bases and J gave up 4 bases, with 14 bases separating them. Per the germline V gene, CDR1 is SGHVS and CDR2 is FQNEAQ. CDR3 region: CASSQRWGSTEAFF. In nucleotides, the CDR3 is TGTGCCAGCAGCCAAAGGTGGGGCAGCACTGAAGCTTTCTTT.

This sequence joins TRBV4-1 and TRBJ1-1, with D tentatively TRBD1 (6 bases). From germline, CDR1 is MGHRA and CDR2 YSYEKL. V lost 6 bases, J lost 0 bases, and 17 bases lay in between. This CDR3 region has 16 residues. CDR3 in DNA: TGCGCCAGCAGGTCTTCGGGGGCGCTTATGAACACTGAAGCTTTCTTT. Translation gives CASRSSGALMNTEAFF.

CDR3 coding DNA: TGTGCTAGTGGTTTGGTACTGGGCCACCCGCACAATGAGCAGTTCTTC. This gives the protein CASGLVLGHPHNEQFF. The chain employs TRBV12-5 and TRBJ2-7; D not certain. The J call may be mistaken, given a closer DNA end match to TRBJ2-1. Germline CDR1 reads LGHNT; CDR2 reads FRNRAP. The CDR3 length is 16 residues.

There are many counts of this clonotype. The V and J genes are TRBV6-5 and TRBJ1-1, with D perhaps TRBD1 (6 bases). CDR3 length: 14 residues. Germline CDR1 MNHEY, CDR2 SVGAGI. V lost 6 bases, J lost 5 bases, and 16 bases lay in between. As DNA, the CDR3 is TGTGCCAGCAGCGCACCGGAGGGGGGGACTGAAGCTTTCTTT. Translation: CASSAPEGGTEAFF.

This clonotype was observed at least ten times. The chain has TRBV19 and TRBJ1-3; a possible D gene is TRBD1 (5 bases). Looked up from germline, CDR1 is LNHDA and CDR2 is SQIVND (reference sequence). Between the trimmed V and J ends, which lost 4 bases and 6 bases, there was a span of 10 bases. There are 13 residues in the CDR3. The CDR3 DNA is TGTGCCAGTAGTACGGCGGGACCAAACACCATATATTTT. Its translation is CASSTAGPNTIYF.

This sequence joins TRBV7-9 and TRBJ1-6; D gene ambiguous. The germline V and J ends were trimmed by 2 bases and 14 bases, with 4 bases remaining between them. CDR1 and CDR2 from the germline V gene are SEHNR and FQNEAQ (reference sequence). This CDR3 is 10 amino acids long. The CDR3 loop reads CASSLSSLHF. The CDR3 bases are TGTGCCAGCAGCTTAAGTTCCCTCCACTTT.

The V and J genes are TRBV11-2 and TRBJ2-3, with D possibly being TRBD2 (5 bases). The germline V gene has CDR1 SGHAT and CDR2 FQNNGV. V lost 1 base and J 4 bases, leaving 15 bases between the germline ends. The CDR3 runs 16 residues. The CDR3 region has the DNA TGTGCCAGCAGCTTAGGCGAGCTAGCAAGGGCAGATACGCAGTATTTT. Its translation is CASSLGELARADTQYF.

V gene TRBV29-1 combines with J gene TRBJ2-5, with D possibly matching TRBD1 (5 bases). The CDR3 runs to 12 residues. V was cut by 5 bases and J by 5 bases, with 12 bases left in between. Per the germline V gene, CDR1 is SQVTM and CDR2 is ANQGSEA. CDR3 sequence: CSVRARAETQYF. The CDR3 nucleotides read TGCAGCGTTAGGGCCAGGGCCGAGACCCAGTACTTC. Full variable domain (outside the CDR3, taken from reference TRBV29-1 and TRBJ2-5): SAVISQKPSRDICQRGTSLTIQCQVDSQVTMMFWYRQQPGQSLTLIATANQGSEATYESGFVIDKFPISRPNLTFSTLTVSNMSPEDSSIYLCSVRARAETQYFGPGTRLLVL.

This clonotype has ten or more counts. The gene calls are TRBV2 and TRBJ1-1, with no clear D. Germline CDR1 SNHLY, CDR2 FYNNEI. The CDR3 runs to 17 residues. Deletions cut 6 bases from V and 2 bases from J, with 22 bases between. CDR3 in DNA: TGTGCCAGCAGGGAGTTGACGAGGGAGGAATCAAACACTGAAGCTTTCTTT. Translating gives CASRELTREESNTEAFF.

The CDR3 nucleotides read TGCAGTGCTAAAGGACGGAGGTTCACAGATACGCAGTATTTT. Protein sequence: CSAKGRRFTDTQYF. The chain has TRBV20-1 and TRBJ2-3, with D maybe TRBD2 (5 bases). V shed 4 bases and J shed 2 bases, with 13 bases lying between them. CDR1 is DFQATT and CDR2 is SNEGSKA in the germline V gene (reference sequence). The CDR3 is made up of 14 amino acids.

J is TRBJ2-5 and V is TRBV6-6; 9 bases match TRBD2. V shed 6 bases, J shed 5 bases, and the junction held 4 bases outside the gene matches. Germline assignment: CDR1 MNHNY and CDR2 SVGAGI (reference sequence). There are 13 residues in the CDR3. The CDR3 bases are TGTGCCAGCAGCGGACTAGCGATGGAGACCCAGTACTTC. Residues: CASSGLAMETQYF.

This chain uses TRBV20-1 with TRBJ2-5; TRBD2 agrees at 11 bases. This CDR3 contains 14 residues. With 6 bases clipped from V and 4 bases from J, the junction kept 7 bases outside the gene matches. CDR1 and CDR2 from the germline V gene are DFQATT and SNEGSKA (reference sequence). The CDR3 is CSATTSGSTETQYF. The CDR3 region has the DNA TGCAGTGCAACCACTAGCGGGAGTACAGAGACCCAGTACTTC.

The V gene is TRBV3-1, the J gene TRBJ1-1; D gene unclear. Germline assignment: CDR1 LGHDT and CDR2 YNNKEL (reference sequence). The CDR3 has 15 amino acids. V shed 5 bases and J shed 3 bases, with 16 bases lying between them. CDR3 DNA: TGTGCCAGCAGCTTTTCGACCCGGGTAGACACTGAAGCTTTCTTT. This sequence encodes CASSFSTRVDTEAFF.